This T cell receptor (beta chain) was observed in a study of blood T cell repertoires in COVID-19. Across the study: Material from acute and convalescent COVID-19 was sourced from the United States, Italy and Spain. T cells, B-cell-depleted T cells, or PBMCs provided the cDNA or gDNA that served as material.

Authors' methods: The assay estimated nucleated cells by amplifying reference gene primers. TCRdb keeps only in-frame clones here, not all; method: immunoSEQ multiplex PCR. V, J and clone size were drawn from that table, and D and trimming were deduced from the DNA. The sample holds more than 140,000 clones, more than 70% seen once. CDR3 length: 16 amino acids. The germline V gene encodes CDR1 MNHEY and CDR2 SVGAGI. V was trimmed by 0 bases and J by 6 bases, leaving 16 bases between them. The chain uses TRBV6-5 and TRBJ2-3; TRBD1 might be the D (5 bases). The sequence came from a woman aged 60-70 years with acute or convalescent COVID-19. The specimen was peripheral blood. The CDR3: CASSYSLRGAGDTQYF. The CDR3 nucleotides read TGTGCCAGCAGTTACTCGTTAAGGGGCGCAGGGGATACGCAGTATTTT.